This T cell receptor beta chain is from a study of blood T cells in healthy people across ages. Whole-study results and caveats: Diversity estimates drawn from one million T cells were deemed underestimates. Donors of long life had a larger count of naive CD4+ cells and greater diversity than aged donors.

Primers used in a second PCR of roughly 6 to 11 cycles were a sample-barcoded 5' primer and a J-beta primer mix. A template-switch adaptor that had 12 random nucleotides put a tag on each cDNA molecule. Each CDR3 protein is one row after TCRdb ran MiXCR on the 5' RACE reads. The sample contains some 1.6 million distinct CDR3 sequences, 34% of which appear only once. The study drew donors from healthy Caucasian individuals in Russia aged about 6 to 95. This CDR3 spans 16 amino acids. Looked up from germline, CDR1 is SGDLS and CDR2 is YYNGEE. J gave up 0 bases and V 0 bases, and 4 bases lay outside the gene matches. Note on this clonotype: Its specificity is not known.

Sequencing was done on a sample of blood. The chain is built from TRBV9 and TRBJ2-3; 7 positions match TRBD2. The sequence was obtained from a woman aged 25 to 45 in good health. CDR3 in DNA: TGTGCCAGCAGCGTAGATCCTAGCGGAAGCACAGATACGCAGTATTTT. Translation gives CASSVDPSGSTDTQYF.